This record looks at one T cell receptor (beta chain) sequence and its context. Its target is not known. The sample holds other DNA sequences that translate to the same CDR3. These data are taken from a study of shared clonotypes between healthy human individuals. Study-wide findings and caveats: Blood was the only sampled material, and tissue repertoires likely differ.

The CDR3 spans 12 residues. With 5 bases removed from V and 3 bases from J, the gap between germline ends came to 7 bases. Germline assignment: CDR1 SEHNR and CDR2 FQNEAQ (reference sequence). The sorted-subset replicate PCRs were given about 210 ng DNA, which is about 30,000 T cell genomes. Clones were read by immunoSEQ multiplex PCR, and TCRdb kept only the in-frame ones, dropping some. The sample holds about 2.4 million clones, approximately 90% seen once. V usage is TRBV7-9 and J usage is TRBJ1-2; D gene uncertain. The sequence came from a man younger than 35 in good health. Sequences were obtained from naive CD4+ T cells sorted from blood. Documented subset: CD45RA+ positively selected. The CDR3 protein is CASSLRDYGYTF. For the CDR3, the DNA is TGTGCCAGCAGCCTACGGGACTATGGCTACACCTTC.